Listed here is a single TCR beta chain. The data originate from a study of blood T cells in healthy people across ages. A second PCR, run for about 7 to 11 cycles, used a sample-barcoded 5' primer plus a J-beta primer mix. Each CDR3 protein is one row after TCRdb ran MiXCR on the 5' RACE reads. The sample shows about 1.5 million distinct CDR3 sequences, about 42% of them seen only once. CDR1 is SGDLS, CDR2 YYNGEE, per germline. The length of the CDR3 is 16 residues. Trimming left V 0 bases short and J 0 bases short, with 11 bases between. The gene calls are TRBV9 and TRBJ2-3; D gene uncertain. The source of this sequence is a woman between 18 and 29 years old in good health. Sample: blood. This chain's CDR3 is CASSVDPLRSTDTQYF. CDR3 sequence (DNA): TGTGCCAGCAGCGTAGACCCTCTCAGGAGCACAGATACGCAGTATTTT.